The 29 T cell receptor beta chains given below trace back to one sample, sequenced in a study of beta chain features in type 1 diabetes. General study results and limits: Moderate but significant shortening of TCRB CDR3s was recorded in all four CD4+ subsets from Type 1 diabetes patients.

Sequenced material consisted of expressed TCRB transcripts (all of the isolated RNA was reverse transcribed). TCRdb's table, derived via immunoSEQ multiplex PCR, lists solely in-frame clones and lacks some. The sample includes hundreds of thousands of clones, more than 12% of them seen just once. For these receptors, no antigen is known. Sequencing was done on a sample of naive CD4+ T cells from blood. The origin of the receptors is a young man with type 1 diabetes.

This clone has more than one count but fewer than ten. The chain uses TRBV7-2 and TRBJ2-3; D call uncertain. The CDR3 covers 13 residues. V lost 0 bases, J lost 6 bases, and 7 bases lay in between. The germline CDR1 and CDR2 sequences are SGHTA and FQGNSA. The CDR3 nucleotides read TGTGCCAGCAGCTTAGCGGCCGGGGATACGCAGTATTTT. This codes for CASSLAAGDTQYF.

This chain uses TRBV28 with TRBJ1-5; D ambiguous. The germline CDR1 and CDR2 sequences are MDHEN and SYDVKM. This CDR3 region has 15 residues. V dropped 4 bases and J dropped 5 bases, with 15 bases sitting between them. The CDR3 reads CASSSPIGTYQPQHF. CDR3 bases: TGTGCCAGCAGTTCCCCGATAGGAACCTATCAGCCCCAGCATTTT.

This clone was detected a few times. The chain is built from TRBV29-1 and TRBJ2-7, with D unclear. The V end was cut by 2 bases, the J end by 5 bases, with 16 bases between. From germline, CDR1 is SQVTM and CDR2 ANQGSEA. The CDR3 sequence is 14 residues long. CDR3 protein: CSVETGRVRDEQYF. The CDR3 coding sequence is TGCAGCGTTGAAACCGGAAGGGTTCGAGACGAGCAGTACTTC.

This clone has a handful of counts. CDR3 residues: CAWSVVSGLSYEQYF. CDR3 DNA sequence: TGTGCCTGGAGTGTAGTAAGCGGACTCTCCTACGAGCAGTACTTC. V is TRBV30 and J is TRBJ2-7; D possibly corresponds to TRBD2 (5 bases). CDR3 length equals 15 residues. CDR1 and CDR2 (germline): GTSNPN, SVGIG (reference sequence). With 0 bases removed from V and 0 bases from J, the gap between germline ends came to 12 bases. Together with reference TRBV30 and TRBJ2-7, the CDR3 gives the full variable domain: SQTIHQWPATLVQPVGSPLSLECTVEGTSNPNLYWYRQAAGRGLQLLFYSVGIGQISSEVPQNLSASRPQDRQFILSSKKLLLSDSGFYLCAWSVVSGLSYEQYFGPGTRLTVT.

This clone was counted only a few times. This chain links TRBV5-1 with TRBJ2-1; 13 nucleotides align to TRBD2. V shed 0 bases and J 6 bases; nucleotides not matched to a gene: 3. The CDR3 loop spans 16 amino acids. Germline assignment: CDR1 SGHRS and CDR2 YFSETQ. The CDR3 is CASSLEGTSGINEQFF. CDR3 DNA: TGCGCCAGCAGCTTGGAAGGGACTAGCGGGATCAATGAGCAGTTCTTC.

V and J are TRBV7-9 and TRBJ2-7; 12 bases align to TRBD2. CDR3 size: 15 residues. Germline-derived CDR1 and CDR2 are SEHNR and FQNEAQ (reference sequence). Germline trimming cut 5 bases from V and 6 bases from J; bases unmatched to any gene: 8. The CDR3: CASSGGTSGSAEQYF. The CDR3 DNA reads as TGTGCCAGCAGCGGGGGGACTAGCGGGTCCGCCGAGCAGTACTTC.

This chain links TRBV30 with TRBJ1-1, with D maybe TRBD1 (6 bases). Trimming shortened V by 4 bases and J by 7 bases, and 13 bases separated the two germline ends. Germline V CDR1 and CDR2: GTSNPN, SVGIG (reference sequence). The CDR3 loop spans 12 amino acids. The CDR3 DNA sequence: TGTGCCTGGATCGGGACACCGGGTGAAGCTTTCTTT. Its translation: CAWIGTPGEAFF.

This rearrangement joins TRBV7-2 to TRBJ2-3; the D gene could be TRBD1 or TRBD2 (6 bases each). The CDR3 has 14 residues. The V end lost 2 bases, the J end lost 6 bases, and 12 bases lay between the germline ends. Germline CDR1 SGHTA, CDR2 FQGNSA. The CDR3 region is CASSLSGGPDTQYF. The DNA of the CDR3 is TGTGCCAGCAGCTTAAGTGGGGGGCCCGATACGCAGTATTTT.

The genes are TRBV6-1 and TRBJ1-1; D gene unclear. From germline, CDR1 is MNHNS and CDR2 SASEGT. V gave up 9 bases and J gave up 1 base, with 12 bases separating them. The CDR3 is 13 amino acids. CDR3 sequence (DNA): TGTGCCAGATCACAAGGGCCGAACACTGAAGCTTTCTTT. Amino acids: CARSQGPNTEAFF.

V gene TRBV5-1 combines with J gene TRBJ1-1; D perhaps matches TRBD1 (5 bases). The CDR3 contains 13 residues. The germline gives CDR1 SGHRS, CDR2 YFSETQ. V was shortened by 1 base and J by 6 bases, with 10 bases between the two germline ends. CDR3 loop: CASSLFQGPEAFF. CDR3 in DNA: TGCGCCAGCAGCTTGTTCCAGGGCCCTGAAGCTTTCTTT.

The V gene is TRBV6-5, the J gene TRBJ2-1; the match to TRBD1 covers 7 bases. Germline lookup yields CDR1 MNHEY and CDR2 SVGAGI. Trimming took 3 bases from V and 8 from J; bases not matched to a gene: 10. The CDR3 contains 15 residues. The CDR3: CASSYEQGMGDEQFF. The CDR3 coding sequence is TGTGCCAGCAGTTATGAACAGGGGATGGGGGATGAGCAGTTCTTC.

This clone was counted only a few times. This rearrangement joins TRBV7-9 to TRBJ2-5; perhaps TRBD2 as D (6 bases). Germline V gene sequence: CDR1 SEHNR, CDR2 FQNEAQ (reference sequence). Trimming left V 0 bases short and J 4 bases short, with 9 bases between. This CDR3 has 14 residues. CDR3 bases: TGTGCCAGCAGCTTAGCGGGAGGATCAGAGACCCAGTACTTC. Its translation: CASSLAGGSETQYF.

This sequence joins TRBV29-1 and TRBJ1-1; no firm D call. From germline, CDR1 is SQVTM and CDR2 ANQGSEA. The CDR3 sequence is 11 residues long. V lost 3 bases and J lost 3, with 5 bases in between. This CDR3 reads CSVDGYTEAFF. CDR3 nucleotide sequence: TGCAGCGTTGACGGCTACACTGAAGCTTTCTTT.

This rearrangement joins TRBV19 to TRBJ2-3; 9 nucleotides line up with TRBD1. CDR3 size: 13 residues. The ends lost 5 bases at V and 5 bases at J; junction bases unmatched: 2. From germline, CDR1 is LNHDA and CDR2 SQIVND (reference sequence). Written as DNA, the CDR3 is TGTGCCAGTAGTGACAGGGGGGGAGATACGCAGTATTTT. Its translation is CASSDRGGDTQYF.

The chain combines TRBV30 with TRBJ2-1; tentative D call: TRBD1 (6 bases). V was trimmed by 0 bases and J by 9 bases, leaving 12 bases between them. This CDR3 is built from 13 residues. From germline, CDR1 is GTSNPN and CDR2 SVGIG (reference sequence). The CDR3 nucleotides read TGTGCCTGGAGTGTACAGGGAGAGGGTGAGCAGTTCTTC. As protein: CAWSVQGEGEQFF.

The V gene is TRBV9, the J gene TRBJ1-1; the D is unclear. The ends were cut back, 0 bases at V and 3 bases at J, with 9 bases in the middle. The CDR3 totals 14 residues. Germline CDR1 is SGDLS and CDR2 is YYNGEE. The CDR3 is CASSVDGSYTEAFF. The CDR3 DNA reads TGTGCCAGCAGCGTAGACGGTTCCTACACTGAAGCTTTCTTT.

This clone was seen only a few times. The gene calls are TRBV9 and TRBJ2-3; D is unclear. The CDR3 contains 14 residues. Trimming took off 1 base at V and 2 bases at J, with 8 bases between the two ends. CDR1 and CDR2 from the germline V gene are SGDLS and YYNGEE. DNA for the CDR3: TGTGCCAGCAGCGTACGACAATTCACAGATACGCAGTATTTT. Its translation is CASSVRQFTDTQYF.

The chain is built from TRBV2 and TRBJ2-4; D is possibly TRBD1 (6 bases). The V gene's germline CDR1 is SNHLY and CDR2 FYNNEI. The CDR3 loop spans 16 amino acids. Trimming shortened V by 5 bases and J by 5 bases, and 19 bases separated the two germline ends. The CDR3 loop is CASSHGPRGRENIQYF. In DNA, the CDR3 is TGTGCCAGCAGTCACGGACCGAGGGGGAGAGAAAACATTCAGTACTTC.

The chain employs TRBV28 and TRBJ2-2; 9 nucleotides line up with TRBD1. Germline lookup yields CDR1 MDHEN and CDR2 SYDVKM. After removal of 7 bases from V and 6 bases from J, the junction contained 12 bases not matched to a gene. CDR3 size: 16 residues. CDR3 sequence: CASTPAGQGIPGELFF. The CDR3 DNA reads TGTGCCAGCACCCCGGCGGGACAGGGTATCCCCGGGGAGCTGTTTTTT.

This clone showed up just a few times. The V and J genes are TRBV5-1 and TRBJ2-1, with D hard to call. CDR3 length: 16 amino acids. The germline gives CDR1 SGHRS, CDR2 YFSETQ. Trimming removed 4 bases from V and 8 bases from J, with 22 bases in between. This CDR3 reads CASSTPRTHFGDEQFF. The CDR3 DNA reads TGCGCCAGCAGCACCCCTAGAACCCACTTTGGGGATGAGCAGTTCTTC.

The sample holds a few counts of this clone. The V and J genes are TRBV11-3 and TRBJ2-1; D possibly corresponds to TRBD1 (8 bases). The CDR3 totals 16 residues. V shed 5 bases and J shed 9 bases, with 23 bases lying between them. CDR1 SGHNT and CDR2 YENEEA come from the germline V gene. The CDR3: CASSPGGGSLYGEQFF. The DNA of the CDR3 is TGTGCCAGCAGCCCAGGGGGCGGGAGCCTCTATGGTGAGCAGTTCTTC.

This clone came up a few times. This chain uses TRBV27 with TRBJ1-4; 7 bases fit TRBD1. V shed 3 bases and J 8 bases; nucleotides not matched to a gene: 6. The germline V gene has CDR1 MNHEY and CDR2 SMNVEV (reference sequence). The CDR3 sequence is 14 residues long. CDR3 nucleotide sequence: TGTGCCAGCAGTTTTTCGGACAGGAGGGAAAAACTGTTTTTT. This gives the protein CASSFSDRREKLFF.

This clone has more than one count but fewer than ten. The CDR3 loop reads CASSLVQPDTGELFF. CDR3 DNA sequence: TGTGCCAGCAGCTTAGTTCAGCCGGACACCGGGGAGCTGTTTTTT. The chain couples TRBV7-9 to TRBJ2-2; D gene ambiguous. With 1 base removed from V and 3 bases from J, the gap between germline ends came to 9 bases. This CDR3 is 15 amino acids long. Germline CDR1 reads SEHNR; CDR2 reads FQNEAQ (reference sequence).

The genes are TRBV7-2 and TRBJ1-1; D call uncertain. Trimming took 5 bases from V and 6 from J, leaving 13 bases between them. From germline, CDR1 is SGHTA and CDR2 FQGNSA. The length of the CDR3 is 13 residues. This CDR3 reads CASSREGQPEAFF. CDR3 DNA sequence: TGTGCCAGCAGCCGGGAAGGGCAGCCTGAAGCTTTCTTT.

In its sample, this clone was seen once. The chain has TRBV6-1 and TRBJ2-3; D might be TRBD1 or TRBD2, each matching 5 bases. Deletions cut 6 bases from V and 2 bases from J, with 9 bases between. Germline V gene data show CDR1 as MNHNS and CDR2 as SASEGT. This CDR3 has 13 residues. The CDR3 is CASRGDSTDTQYF. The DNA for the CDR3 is TGTGCCAGCAGGGGGGATTCCACAGATACGCAGTATTTT.

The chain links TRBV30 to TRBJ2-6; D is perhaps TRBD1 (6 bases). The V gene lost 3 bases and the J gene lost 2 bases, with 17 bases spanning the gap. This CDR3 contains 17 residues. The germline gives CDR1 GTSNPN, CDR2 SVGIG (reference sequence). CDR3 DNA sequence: TGTGCCTGGAGCTCGTTCCAACGGACAGCTGGGGCCAACGTCCTGACTTTC. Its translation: CAWSSFQRTAGANVLTF.

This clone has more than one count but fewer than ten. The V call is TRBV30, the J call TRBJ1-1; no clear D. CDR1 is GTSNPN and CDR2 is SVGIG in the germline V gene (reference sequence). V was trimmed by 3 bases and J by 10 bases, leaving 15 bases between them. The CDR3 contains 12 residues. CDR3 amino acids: CAWSVDFVRAFF. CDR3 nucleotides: TGTGCCTGGAGCGTAGACTTTGTTCGAGCTTTCTTT.

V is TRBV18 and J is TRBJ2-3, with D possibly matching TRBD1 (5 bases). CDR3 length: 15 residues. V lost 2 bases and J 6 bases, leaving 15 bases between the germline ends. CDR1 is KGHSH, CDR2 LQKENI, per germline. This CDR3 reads CASSPRGPAMDTQYF. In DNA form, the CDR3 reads TGTGCCAGCTCACCAAGGGGCCCAGCGATGGATACGCAGTATTTT. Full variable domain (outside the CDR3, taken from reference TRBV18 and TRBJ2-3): NAGVMQNPRHLVRRRGQEARLRCSPMKGHSHVYWYRQLPEEGLKFMVYLQKENIIDESGMPKERFSAEFPKEGPSILRIQQVVRGDSAAYFCASSPRGPAMDTQYFGPGTRLTVL.

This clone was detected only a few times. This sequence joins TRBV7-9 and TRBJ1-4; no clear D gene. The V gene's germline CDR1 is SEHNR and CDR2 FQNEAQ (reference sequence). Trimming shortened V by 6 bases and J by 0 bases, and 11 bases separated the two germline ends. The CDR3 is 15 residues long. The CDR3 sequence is CASSILGATNEKLFF. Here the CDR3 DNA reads TGTGCCAGCAGTATACTAGGTGCAACTAATGAAAAACTGTTTTTT.